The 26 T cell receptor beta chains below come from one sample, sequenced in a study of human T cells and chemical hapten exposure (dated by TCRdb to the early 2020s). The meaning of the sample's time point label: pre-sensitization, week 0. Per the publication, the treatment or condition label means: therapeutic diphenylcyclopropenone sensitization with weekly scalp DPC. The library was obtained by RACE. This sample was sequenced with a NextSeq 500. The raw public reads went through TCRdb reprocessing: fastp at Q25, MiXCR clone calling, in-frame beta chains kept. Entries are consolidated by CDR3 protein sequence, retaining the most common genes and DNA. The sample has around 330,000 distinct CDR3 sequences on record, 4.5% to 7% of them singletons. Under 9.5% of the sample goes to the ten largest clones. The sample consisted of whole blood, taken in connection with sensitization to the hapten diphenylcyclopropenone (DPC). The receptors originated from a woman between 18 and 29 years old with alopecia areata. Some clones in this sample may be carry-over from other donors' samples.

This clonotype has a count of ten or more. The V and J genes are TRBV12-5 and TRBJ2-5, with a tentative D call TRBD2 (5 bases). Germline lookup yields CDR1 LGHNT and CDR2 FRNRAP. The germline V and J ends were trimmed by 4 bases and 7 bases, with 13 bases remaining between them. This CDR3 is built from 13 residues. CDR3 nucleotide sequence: TGTGCTAGTGGTTCGGACTGGGTCGGGACCCAGTACTTC. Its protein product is CASGSDWVGTQYF.

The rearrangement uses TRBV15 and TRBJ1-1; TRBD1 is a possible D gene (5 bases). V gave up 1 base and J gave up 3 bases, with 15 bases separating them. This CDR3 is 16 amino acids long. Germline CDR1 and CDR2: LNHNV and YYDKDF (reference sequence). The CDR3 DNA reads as TGTGCCACCAGCAGAGGTAATAGTGGGGGAGACACTGAAGCTTTCTTT. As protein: CATSRGNSGGDTEAFF.

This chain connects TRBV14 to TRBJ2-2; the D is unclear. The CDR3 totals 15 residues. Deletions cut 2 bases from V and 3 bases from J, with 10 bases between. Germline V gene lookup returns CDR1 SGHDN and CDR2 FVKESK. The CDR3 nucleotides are TGTGCCAGCAGCCAACTGGGGATGGACACCGGGGAGCTGTTTTTT. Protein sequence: CASSQLGMDTGELFF.

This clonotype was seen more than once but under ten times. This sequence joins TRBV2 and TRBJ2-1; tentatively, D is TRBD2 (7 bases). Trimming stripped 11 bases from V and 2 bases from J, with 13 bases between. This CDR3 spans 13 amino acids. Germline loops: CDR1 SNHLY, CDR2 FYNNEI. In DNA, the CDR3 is TGTGCCTCGAGGGGGGGTCCCTACAATGAGCAGTTCTTC. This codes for CASRGGPYNEQFF.

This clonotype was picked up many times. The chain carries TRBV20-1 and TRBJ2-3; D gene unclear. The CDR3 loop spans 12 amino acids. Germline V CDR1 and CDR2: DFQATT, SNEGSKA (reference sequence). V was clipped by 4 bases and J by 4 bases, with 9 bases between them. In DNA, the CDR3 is TGCAGTGCTATCCGACGGCCAGATACGCAGTATTTT. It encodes CSAIRRPDTQYF.

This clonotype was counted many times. The CDR3 is CASSGRGAGSKNIQYF. The CDR3 nucleotides read TGTGCCAGCAGCGGACGGGGGGCAGGGTCCAAAAACATTCAGTACTTC. The chain combines TRBV7-8 with TRBJ2-4; D may be TRBD2 (7 bases). Trimming pared 5 bases from V and 2 bases from J, leaving 16 bases between. Germline V gene data show CDR1 as SGHVS and CDR2 as FQNEAQ. The CDR3 loop spans 16 amino acids.

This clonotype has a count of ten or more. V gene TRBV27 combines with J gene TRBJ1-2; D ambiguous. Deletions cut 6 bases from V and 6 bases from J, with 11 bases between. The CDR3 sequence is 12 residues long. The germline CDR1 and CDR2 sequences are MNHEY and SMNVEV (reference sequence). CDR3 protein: CASSMKGNGYTF. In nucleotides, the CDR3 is TGTGCCAGCAGCATGAAGGGAAATGGCTACACCTTC.

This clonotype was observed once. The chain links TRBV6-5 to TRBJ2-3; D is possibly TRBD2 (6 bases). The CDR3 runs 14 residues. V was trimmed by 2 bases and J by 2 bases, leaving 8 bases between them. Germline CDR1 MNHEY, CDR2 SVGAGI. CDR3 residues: CASSYERATDTQYF. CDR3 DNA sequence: TGTGCCAGCAGTTACGAGCGGGCCACAGATACGCAGTATTTT.

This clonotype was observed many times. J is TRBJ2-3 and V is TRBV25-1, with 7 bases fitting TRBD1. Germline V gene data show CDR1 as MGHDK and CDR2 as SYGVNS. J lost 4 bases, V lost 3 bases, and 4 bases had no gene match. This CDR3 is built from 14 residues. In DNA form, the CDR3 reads TGTGCCAGCAGTGATCCAGGACAGGCAGATACGCAGTATTTT. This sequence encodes CASSDPGQADTQYF.

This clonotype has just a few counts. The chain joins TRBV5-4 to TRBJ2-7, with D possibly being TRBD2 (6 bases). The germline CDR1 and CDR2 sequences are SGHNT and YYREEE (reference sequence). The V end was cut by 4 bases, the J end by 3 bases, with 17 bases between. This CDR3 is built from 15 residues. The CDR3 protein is CASSLGGAGFYEQYF. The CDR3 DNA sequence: TGTGCCAGCAGCCTCGGGGGTGCCGGATTCTACGAGCAGTACTTC.

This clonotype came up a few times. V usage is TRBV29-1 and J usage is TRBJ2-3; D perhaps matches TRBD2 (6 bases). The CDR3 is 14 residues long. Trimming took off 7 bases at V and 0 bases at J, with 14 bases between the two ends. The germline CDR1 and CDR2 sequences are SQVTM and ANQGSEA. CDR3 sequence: CSESAGRSTDTQYF. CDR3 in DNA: TGCAGCGAATCCGCAGGGAGGAGCACAGATACGCAGTATTTT.

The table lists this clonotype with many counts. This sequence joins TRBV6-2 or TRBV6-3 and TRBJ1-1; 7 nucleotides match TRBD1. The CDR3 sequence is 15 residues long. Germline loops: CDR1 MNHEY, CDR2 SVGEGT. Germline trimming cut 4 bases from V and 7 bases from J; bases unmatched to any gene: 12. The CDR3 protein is CASSSYARGSGEAFF. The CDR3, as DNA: TGTGCCAGCAGTTCCTACGCCAGGGGGAGCGGTGAAGCTTTCTTT.

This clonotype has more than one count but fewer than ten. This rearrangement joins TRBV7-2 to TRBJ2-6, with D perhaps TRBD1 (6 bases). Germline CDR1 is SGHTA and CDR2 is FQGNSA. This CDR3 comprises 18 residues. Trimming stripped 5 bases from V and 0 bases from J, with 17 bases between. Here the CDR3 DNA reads TGTGCCAGCAGCGCACCCAGGGGAAAAGACTCTGGGGCCAACGTCCTGACTTTC. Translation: CASSAPRGKDSGANVLTF.

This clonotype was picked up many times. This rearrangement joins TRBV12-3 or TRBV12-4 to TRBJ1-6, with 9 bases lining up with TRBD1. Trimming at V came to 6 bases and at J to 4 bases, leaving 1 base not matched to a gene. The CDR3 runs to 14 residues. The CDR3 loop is CASRGTGYNSPLHF. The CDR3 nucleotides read TGTGCCAGCAGGGGGACAGGGTATAATTCACCCCTCCACTTT.

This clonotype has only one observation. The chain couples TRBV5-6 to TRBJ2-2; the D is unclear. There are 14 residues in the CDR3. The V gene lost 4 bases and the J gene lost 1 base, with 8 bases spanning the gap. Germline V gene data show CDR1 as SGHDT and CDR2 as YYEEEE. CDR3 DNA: TGTGCCAGCAGCCCTTCAGGGAACACCGGGGAGCTGTTTTTT. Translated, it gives CASSPSGNTGELFF.

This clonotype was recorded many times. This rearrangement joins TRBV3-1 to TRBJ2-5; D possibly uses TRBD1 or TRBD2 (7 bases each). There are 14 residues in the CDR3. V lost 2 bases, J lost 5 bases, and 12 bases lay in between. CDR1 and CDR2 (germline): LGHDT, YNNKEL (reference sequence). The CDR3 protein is CASSQSGTEETQYF. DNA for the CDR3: TGTGCCAGCAGCCAAAGCGGGACAGAGGAGACCCAGTACTTC.

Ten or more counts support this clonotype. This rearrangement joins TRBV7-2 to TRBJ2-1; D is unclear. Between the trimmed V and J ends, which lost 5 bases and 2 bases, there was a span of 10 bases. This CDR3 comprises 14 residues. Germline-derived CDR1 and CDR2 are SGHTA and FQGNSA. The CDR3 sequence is CASSPYSTYNEQFF. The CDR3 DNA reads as TGTGCCAGCAGCCCTTATTCCACCTACAATGAGCAGTTCTTC. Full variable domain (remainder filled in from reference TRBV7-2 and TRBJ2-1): GAGVSQSPSNKVTEKGKDVELRCDPISGHTALYWYRQSLGQGLEFLIYFQGNSAPDKSGLPSDRFSAERTGGSVSTLTIQRTQQEDSAVYLCASSPYSTYNEQFFGPGTRLTVL.

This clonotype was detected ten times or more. The CDR3 loop reads CASSLSLTYNEQFF. CDR3 bases: TGTGCCAGCAGCTTAAGTTTGACGTACAATGAGCAGTTCTTC. The chain employs TRBV7-9 and TRBJ2-1; D is uncertain. The CDR3 is 14 amino acids. Germline V gene sequence: CDR1 SEHNR, CDR2 FQNEAQ (reference sequence). V gave up 2 bases and J gave up 4 bases, with 9 bases separating them.

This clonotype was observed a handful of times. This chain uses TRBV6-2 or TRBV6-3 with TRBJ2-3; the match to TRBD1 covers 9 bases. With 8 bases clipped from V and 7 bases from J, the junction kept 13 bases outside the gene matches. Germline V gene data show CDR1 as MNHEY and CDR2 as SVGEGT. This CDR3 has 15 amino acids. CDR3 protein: CASGPRTGVSNTQYF. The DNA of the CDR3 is TGTGCCAGCGGACCGCGGACAGGGGTCTCGAATACGCAGTATTTT.

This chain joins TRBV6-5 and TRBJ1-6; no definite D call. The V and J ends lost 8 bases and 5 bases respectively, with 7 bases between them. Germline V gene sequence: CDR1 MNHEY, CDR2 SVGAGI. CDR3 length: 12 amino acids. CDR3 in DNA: TGTGCCAGCCGAGGAGATAATTCACCCCTCCACTTT. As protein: CASRGDNSPLHF.

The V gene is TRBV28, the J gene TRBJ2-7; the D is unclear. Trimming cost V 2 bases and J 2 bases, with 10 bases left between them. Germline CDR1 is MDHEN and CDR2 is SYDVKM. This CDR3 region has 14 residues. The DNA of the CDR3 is TGTGCCAGCAGTTTACCGGGTTCCCCCTACGAGCAGTACTTC. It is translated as CASSLPGSPYEQYF.

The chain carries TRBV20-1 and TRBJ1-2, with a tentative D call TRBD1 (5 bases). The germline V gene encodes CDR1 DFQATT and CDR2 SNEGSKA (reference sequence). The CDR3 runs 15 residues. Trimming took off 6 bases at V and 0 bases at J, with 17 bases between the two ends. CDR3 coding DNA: TGCAGTGCCCCTGCAGGGCCGATAGCTAACTATGGCTACACCTTC. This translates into CSAPAGPIANYGYTF.

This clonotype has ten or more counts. CDR3 in amino acids: CASSFPDRNQETQYF. The CDR3 region has the DNA TGTGCCAGCAGCTTTCCCGACAGGAACCAAGAGACCCAGTACTTC. The rearrangement joins TRBV7-6 to TRBJ2-5, with D perhaps TRBD1 (6 bases). Germline-derived CDR1 and CDR2 are SGHVS and FNYEAQ. Trimming removed 3 bases from V and 0 bases from J, with 11 bases in between. CDR3 length: 15 residues. Based on the CDR3 plus reference TRBV7-6 and TRBJ2-5, the full variable domain is GAGVSQSPRYKVTKRGQDVALRCDPISGHVSLYWYRQALGQGPEFLTYFNYEAQQDKSGLPNDRFSAERPEGSISTLTIQRTEQRDSAMYRCASSFPDRNQETQYFGPGTRLLVL.

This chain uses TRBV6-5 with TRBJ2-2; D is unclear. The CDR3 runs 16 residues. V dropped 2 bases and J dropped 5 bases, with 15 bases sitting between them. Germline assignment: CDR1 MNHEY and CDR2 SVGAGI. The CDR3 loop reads CASSYTYVGNTGELFF. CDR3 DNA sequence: TGTGCCAGCAGTTACACATACGTAGGGAATACCGGGGAGCTGTTTTTT.

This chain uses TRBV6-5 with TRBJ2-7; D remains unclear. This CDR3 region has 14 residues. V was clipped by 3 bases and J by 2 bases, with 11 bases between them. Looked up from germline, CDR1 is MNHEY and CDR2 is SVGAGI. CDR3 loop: CASSYRDRTYEQYF. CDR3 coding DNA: TGTGCCAGCAGTTATCGAGACCGGACCTACGAGCAGTACTTC.

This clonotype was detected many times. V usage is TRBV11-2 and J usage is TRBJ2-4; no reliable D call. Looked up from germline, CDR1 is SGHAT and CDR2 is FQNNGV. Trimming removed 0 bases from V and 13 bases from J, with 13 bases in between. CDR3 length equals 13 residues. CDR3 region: CASSLDRTTWQYF. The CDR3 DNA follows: TGTGCCAGCAGCTTAGATCGGACGACATGGCAGTACTTC.